The count of the clone carrying this T cell receptor beta chain is one. In the authors' workflow: Reference gene primer amplification in the assay estimated nucleated cell counts. Generated by immunoSEQ multiplex PCR, the TCRdb table keeps only in-frame clones and is missing some. Clone size and the V and J calls come from that table; the DNA yielded D and trimming. The table shows some 100,000 clones, with around nine tenths occurring only once. The data belong to a study of blood T cell repertoires in COVID-19. Germline V CDR1 and CDR2: MDHEN, SYDVKM. The length of the CDR3 is 12 residues. V lost 8 bases to trimming and J lost 3 bases, with 10 bases between them.

The V call is TRBV28, the J call TRBJ1-1; D remains ambiguous. This receptor was taken from a man aged 50 to 59 with acute or convalescent COVID-19. Sequencing was done on a sample of peripheral blood. In DNA, the CDR3 is TGTGCCAGCTCGGGTGTCGACACTGAAGCTTTCTTT. It encodes CASSGVDTEAFF.